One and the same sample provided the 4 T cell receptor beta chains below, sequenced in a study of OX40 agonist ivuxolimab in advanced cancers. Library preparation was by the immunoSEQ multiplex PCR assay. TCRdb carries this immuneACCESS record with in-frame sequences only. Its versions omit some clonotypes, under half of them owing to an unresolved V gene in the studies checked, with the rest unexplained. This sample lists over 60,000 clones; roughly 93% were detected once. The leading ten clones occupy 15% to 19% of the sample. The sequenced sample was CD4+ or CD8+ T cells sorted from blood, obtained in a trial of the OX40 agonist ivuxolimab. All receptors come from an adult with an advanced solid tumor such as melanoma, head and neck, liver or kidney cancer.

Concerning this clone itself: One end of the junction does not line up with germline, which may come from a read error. The CDR3, as DNA: TGTGCCAGCAGTTCCCGGACTAGCGGGAGTTCCTCCGAGCAGTACTTC. It codes for CASSSRTSGSSSEQYF. The J gene is TRBJ2-7, the V gene TRBV27, with 13 bases matching TRBD2. CDR1 is MNHEY, CDR2 SMNVEV, per germline (reference sequence). The CDR3 is 16 amino acids.

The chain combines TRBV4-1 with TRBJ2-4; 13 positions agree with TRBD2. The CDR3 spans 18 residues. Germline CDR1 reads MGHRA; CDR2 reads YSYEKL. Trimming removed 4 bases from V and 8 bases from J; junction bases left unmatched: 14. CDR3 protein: CASSLSGTSGAGRDIQYF. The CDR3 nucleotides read TGCGCCAGCAGCCTCTCCGGGACTAGCGGGGCTGGTAGAGACATTCAGTACTTC.

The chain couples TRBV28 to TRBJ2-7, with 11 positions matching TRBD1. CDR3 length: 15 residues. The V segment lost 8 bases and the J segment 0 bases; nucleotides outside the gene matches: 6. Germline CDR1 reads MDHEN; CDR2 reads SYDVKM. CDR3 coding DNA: TGTGCCAGCGGGGGGACAGGGGGTGGCTCCTACGAGCAGTACTTC. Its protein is CASGGTGGGSYEQYF.

The CDR3 coding sequence is TGTGCCAGCAGTCTCGGACAGGGGGCGAGGTACGAGCAGTACTTC. This sequence encodes CASSLGQGARYEQYF. J is TRBJ2-7 and V is TRBV27; the match to TRBD1 covers 11 bases. The CDR3 totals 15 residues. CDR1 is MNHEY, CDR2 SMNVEV, per germline (reference sequence). J lost 4 bases, V lost 5 bases, and 7 bases had no gene match.